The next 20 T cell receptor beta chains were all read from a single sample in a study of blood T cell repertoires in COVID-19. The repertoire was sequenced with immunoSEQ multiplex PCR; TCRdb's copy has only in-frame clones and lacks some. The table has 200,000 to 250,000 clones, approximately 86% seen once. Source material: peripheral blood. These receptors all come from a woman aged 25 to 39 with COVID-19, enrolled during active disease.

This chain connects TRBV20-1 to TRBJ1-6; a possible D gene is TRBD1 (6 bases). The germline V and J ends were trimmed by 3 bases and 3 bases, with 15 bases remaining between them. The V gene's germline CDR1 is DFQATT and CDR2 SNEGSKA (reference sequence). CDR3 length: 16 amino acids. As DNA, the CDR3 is TGCAGTGCTAGTCGTGGCCAGGGGTTCTATAATTCACCCCTCCACTTT. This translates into CSASRGQGFYNSPLHF.

The CDR3 spells CASSLMPSGGGETQYF. The CDR3 bases are TGTGCCAGCAGCTTAATGCCTAGCGGAGGAGGGGAGACCCAGTACTTC. The genes are TRBV7-3 and TRBJ2-5, with 7 bases aligning to TRBD2. The germline gives CDR1 SGHTA, CDR2 FQGTGA. This CDR3 has 16 residues. J was trimmed by 5 bases and V by 1 base; bases with no gene match: 10.

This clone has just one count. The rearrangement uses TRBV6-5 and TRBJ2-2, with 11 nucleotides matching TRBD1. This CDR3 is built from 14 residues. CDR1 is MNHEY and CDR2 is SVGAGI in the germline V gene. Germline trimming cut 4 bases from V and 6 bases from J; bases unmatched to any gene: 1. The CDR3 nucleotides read TGTGCCAGCAGTTGGACAGGGGGCGCCGGGGAGCTGTTTTTT. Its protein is CASSWTGGAGELFF.

CDR3 residues: CASSQELRGIAFF. As DNA, the CDR3 is TGTGCCAGCAGCCAAGAGCTGCGGGGTATAGCTTTCTTT. This chain joins TRBV3-1 (or the pseudogene TRBV3-2) and TRBJ1-1; no firm D call. Trimming cost V 0 bases and J 10 bases, with 12 bases left between them. The germline gives CDR1 LGHDT, CDR2 YNNKEL (reference sequence). This CDR3 is 13 amino acids long.

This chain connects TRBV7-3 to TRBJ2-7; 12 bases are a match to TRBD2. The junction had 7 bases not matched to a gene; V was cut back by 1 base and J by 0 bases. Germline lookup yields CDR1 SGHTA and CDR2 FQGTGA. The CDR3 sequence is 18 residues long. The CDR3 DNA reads TGTGCCAGCAGCTTAAACCCTAGCGGGGGGGCCACCTCCTACGAGCAGTACTTC. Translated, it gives CASSLNPSGGATSYEQYF.

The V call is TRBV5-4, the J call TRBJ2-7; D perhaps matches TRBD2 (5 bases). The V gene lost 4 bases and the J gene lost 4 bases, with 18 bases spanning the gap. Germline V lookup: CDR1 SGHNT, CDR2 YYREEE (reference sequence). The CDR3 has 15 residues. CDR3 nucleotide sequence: TGTGCCAGCAGCCTCGGTGGTACTAGGGCTTACGAGCAGTACTTC. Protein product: CASSLGGTRAYEQYF.

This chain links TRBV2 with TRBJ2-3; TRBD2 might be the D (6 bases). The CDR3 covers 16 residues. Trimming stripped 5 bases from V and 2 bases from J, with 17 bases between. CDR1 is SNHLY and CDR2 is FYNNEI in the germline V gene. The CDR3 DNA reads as TGTGCCAGCAGTCAGGAGGGACGGAATCCCACAGATACGCAGTATTTT. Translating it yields CASSQEGRNPTDTQYF.

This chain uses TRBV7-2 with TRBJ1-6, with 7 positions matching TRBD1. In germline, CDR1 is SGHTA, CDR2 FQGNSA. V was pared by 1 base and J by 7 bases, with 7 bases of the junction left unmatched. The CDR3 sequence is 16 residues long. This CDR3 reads CASSLDATGPNSPLHF. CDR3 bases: TGTGCCAGCAGCTTAGATGCGACAGGGCCAAATTCACCCCTCCACTTT.

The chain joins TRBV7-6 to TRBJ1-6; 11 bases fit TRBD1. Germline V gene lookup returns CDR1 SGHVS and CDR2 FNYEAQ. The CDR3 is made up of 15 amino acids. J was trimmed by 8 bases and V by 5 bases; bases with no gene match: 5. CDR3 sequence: CASSKGQGADSPLHF. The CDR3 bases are TGTGCCAGCAGCAAAGGACAGGGGGCGGATTCACCCCTCCACTTT.

The CDR3 here is CASSMEDRGVGSPLHF. DNA for the CDR3: TGTGCCAGTAGTATGGAAGACAGGGGAGTCGGTTCACCCCTCCACTTT. This sequence joins TRBV19 and TRBJ1-6; 8 positions match TRBD1. The J segment lost 9 bases and the V segment lost 3 bases, leaving 10 bases of the junction unmatched. This CDR3 contains 16 residues. Per the germline V gene, CDR1 is LNHDA and CDR2 is SQIVND (reference sequence).

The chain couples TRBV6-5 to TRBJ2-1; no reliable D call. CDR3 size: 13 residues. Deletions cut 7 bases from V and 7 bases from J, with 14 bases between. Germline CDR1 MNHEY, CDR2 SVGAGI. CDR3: CASKVEVSNEQFF. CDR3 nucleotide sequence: TGTGCCAGCAAAGTAGAGGTTTCGAATGAGCAGTTCTTC.

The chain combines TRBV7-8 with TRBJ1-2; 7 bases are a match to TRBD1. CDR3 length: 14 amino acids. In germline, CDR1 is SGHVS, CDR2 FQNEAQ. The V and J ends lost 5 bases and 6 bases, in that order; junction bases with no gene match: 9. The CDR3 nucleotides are TGTGCCAGCAGCAACCCACAGGGGAAGAATGGCTACACCTTC. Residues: CASSNPQGKNGYTF. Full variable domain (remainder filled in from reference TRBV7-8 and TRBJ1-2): GAGVSQSPRYKVAKRGQDVALRCDPISGHVSLFWYQQALGQGPEFLTYFQNEAQLDKSGLPSDRFFAERPEGSVSTLKIQRTQQEDSAVYLCASSNPQGKNGYTFGSGTRLTVV.

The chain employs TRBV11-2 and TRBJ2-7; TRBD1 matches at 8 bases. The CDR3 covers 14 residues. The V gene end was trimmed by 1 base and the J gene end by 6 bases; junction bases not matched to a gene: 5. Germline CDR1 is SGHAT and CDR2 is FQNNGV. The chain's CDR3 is CASSLVGGTGEQYF. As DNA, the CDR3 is TGTGCCAGCAGCTTAGTTGGGGGGACAGGCGAGCAGTACTTC.

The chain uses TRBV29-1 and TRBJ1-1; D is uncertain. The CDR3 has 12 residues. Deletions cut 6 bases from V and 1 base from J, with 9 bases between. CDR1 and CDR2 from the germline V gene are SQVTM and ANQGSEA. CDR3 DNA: TGCAGCGTCATGTACAAGAACACTGAAGCTTTCTTT. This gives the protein CSVMYKNTEAFF.

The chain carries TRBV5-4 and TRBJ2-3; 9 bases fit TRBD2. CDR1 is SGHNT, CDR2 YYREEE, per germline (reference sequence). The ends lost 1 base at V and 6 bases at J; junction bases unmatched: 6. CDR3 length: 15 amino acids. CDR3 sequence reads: CASSLRREGLDTQYF. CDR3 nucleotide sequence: TGTGCCAGCAGCTTGCGGCGGGAGGGCCTGGATACGCAGTATTTT. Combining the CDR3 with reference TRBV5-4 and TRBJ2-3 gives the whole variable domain ETGVTQSPTHLIKTRGQQVTLRCSSQSGHNTVSWYQQALGQGPQFIFQYYREEENGRGNFPPRFSGLQFPNYSSELNVNALELDDSALYLCASSLRREGLDTQYFGPGTRLTVL.

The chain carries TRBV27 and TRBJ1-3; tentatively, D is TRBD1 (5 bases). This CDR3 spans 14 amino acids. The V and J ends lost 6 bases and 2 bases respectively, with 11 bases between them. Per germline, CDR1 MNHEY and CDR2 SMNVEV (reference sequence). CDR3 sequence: CASRGGAPGNTIYF. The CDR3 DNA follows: TGTGCCAGCAGAGGTGGGGCTCCTGGAAACACCATATATTTT.

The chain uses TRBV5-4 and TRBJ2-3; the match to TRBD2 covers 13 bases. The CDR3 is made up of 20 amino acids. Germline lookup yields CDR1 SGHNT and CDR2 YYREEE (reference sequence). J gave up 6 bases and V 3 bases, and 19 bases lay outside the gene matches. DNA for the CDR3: TGTGCCAGCAGCTCCAGACGAGGACTAGCGGGGGACGGACGCGGGGATACGCAGTATTTT. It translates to CASSSRRGLAGDGRGDTQYF. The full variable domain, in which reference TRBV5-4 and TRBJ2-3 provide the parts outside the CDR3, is ETGVTQSPTHLIKTRGQQVTLRCSSQSGHNTVSWYQQALGQGPQFIFQYYREEENGRGNFPPRFSGLQFPNYSSELNVNALELDDSALYLCASSSRRGLAGDGRGDTQYFGPGTRLTVL.

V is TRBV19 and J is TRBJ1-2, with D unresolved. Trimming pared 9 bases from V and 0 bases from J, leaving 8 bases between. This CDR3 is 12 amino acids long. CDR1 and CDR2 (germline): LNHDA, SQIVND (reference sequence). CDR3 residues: CASQEANYGYTF. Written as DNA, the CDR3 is TGTGCCAGCCAGGAAGCTAACTATGGCTACACCTTC.

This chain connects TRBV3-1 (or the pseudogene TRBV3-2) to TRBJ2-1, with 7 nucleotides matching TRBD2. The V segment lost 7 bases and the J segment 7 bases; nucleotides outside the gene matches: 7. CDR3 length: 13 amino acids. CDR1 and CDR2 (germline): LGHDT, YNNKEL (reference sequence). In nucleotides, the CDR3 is TGTGCCAGCACCCGGGGAGGGAGGAATGAGCAGTTCTTC. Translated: CASTRGGRNEQFF.

For the CDR3, the DNA is TGTGCCAACCCGACAGGGCTCTACGAGCAGTACTTC. Its translation: CANPTGLYEQYF. The chain employs TRBV21-1 and TRBJ2-7; the table gives TRBD1 as D, unverified against the DNA. TRBV21-1 is annotated as a pseudogene. The CDR3 consists of 12 residues.